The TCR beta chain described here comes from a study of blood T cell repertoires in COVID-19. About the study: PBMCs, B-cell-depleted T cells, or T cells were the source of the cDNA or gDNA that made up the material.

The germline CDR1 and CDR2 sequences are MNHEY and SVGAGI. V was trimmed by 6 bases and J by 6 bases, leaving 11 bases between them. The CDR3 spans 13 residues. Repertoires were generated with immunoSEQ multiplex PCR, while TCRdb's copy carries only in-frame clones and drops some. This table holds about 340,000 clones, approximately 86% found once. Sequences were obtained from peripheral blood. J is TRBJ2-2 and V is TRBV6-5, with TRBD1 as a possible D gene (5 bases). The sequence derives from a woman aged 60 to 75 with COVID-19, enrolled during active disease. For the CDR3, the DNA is TGTGCCAGCAGGGCCAGGGTCTCCGGGGAGCTGTTTTTT. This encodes CASRARVSGELFF.